The sequence of this TCR beta chain was determined in a study of cytomegalovirus exposure and HLA in healthy donors. With 60 Vbeta and 13 Jbeta primers, the PCR was carried out. Clones were read by immunoSEQ multiplex PCR, and TCRdb kept only the in-frame ones, dropping some. The profile shows 150,000 or so clones, approximately 80% of them singletons. J was trimmed by 6 bases and V by 3 bases; bases with no gene match: 11. The CDR3 consists of 18 residues. Germline V gene lookup returns CDR1 MGHRA and CDR2 YSYEKL. The genes are TRBV4-1 and TRBJ2-2, with 12 bases aligning to TRBD2. This clonotype originated in a woman in her forties or fifties in good health and CMV-seropositive. The sample consisted of PBMCs. CDR3 amino acids: CASSQEGRTSGESGELFF. In DNA form, the CDR3 reads TGCGCCAGCAGCCAGGAAGGGCGGACTAGCGGGGAATCCGGGGAGCTGTTTTTT.